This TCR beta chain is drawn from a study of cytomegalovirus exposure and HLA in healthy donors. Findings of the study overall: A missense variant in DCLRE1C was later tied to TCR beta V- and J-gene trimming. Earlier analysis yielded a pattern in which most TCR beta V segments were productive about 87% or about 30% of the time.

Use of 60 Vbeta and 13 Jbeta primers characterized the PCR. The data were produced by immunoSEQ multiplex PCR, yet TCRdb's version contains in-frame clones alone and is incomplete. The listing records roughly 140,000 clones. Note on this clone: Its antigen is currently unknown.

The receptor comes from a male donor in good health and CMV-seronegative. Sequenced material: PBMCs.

The CDR3 nucleotides read TGTGCCACCAGCAGGCCGAGGACAACTAATGAAAAACTGTTTTTT. This codes for CATSRPRTTNEKLFF. The rearrangement joins TRBV15 to TRBJ1-4; D ambiguous. This CDR3 has 15 residues. V shed 3 bases and J shed 0 bases, with 8 bases lying between them. Germline CDR1 LNHNV, CDR2 YYDKDF (reference sequence).